Reported below is one T cell receptor beta chain. What it recognizes is unknown. This record comes from a study of shared clonotypes between healthy human individuals. Notes on the study in general: Sampling used blood alone; tissue repertoires probably differ.

V lost 5 bases to trimming and J lost 0 bases, with 11 bases between them. Germline-derived CDR1 and CDR2 are MNHNY and SVGAGI (reference sequence). The CDR3 length is 15 residues. Over several immunoSEQ plates, each subset's genomic DNA was distributed in even portions. Profiled with immunoSEQ multiplex PCR; TCRdb holds only in-frame clones, not every one. Of around 990,000 clones in the sample, approximately 75% were seen once. The donors, healthy adults who were HIV-negative, had experienced no recent acute infections or vaccinations. The material sequenced was memory CD4+ T cells from PBMCs. Subset reported: CD45RA-negative fraction. The origin of this receptor is a young man in good health. Some clones in this sample may be carry-over from other donors' samples. The rearrangement joins TRBV6-6 to TRBJ2-1; the D gene could be TRBD1 or TRBD2 (5 bases each). The CDR3 sequence: CASSGTTGSYNEQFF. CDR3 DNA: TGTGCCAGCAGTGGGACGACCGGCTCCTACAATGAGCAGTTCTTC.